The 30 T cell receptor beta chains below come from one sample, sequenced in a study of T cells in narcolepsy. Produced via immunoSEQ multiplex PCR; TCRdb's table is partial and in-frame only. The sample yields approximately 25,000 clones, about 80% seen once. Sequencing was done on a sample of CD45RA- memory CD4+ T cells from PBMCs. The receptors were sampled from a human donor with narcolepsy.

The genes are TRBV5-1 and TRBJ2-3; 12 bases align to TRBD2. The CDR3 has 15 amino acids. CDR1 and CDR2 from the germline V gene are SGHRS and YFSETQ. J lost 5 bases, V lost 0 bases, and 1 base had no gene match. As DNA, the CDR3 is TGCGCCAGCAGCTTGGCGACTAGCGGGAGAGATACGCAGTATTTT. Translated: CASSLATSGRDTQYF. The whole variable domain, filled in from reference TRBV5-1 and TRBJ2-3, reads KAGVTQTPRYLIKTRGQQVTLSCSPISGHRSVSWYQQTPGQGLQFLFEYFSETQRNKGNFPGRFSGRQFSNSRSEMNVSTLELGDSALYLCASSLATSGRDTQYFGPGTRLTVL.

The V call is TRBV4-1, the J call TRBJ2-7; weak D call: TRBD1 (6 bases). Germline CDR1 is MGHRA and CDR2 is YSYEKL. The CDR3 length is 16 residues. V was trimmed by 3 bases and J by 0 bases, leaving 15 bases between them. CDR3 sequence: CASSQGPGTSSYEQYF. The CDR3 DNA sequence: TGCGCCAGCAGCCAGGGTCCCGGGACATCCTCCTACGAGCAGTACTTC.

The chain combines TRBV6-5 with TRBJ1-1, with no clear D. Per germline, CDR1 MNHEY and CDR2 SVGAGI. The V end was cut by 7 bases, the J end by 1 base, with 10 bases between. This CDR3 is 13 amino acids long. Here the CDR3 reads CASTNLGNTEAFF. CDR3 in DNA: TGTGCCAGCACAAATCTAGGGAACACTGAAGCTTTCTTT.

The CDR3 DNA reads TGTGCCAGCAGCGATCCGGGCAGAGGTGAGACCCAGTACTTC. Its protein product is CASSDPGRGETQYF. The V and J genes are TRBV7-2 and TRBJ2-5; D is undetermined. Trimming cost V 5 bases and J 5 bases, with 15 bases left between them. Germline V gene data show CDR1 as SGHTA and CDR2 as FQGNSA. The CDR3 contains 14 residues.

The CDR3 DNA sequence: TGTGCCAGCAGCATACAGGGAAACTATGGCTACACCTTC. Its protein is CASSIQGNYGYTF. This chain uses TRBV7-8 with TRBJ1-2, with D tentatively TRBD1 (6 bases). CDR1 is SGHVS, CDR2 FQNEAQ, per germline. The V gene lost 5 bases and the J gene lost 2 bases, with 9 bases spanning the gap. This CDR3 contains 13 residues.

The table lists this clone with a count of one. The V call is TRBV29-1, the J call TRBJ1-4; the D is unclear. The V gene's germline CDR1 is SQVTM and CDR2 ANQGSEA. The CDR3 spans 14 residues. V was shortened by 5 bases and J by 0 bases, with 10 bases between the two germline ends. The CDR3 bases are TGCAGCGTTAGTGGTGGAGCAACTAATGAAAAACTGTTTTTT. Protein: CSVSGGATNEKLFF.

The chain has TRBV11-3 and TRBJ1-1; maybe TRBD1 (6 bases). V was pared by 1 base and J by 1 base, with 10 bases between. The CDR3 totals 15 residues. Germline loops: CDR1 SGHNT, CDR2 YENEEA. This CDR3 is CASSLGGRPNTEAFF. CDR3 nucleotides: TGTGCCAGCAGCTTAGGGGGGCGGCCGAACACTGAAGCTTTCTTT.

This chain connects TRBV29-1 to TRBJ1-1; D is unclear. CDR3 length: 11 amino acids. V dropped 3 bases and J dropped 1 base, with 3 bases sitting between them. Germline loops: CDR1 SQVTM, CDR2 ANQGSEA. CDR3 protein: CSVEENTEAFF. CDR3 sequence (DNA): TGCAGCGTTGAGGAGAACACTGAAGCTTTCTTT.

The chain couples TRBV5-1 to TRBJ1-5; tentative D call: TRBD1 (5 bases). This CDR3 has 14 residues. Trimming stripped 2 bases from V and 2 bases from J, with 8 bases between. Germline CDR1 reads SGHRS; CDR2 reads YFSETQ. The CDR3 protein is CASSFQGGNQPQHF. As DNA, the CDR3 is TGCGCCAGCAGCTTTCAGGGCGGCAATCAGCCCCAGCATTTT.

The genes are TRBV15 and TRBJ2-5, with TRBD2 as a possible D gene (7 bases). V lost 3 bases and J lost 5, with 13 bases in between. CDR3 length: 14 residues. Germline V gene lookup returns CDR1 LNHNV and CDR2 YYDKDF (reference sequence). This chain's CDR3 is CATSSRGGGETQYF. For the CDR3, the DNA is TGTGCCACCAGCAGTCGCGGGGGCGGGGAGACCCAGTACTTC.

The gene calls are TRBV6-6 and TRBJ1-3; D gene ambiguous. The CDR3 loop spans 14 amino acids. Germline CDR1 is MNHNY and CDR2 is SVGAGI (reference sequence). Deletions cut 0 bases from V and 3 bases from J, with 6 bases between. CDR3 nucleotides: TGTGCCAGCAGTTACTCCGGCTTTGGAAACACCATATATTTT. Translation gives CASSYSGFGNTIYF.

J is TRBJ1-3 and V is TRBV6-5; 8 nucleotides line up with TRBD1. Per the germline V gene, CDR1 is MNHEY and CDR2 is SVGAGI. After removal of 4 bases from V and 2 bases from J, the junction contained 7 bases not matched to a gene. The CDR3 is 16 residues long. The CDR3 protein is CASSFGQGFTGNTIYF. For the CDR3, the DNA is TGTGCCAGCAGTTTTGGACAGGGCTTTACTGGAAACACCATATATTTT.

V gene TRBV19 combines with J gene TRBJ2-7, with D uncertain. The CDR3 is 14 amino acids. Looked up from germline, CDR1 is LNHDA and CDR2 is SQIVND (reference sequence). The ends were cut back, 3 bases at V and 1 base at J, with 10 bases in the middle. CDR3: CASSISLLSYEQYF. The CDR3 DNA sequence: TGTGCCAGTAGTATCTCACTTCTATCCTACGAGCAGTACTTC.

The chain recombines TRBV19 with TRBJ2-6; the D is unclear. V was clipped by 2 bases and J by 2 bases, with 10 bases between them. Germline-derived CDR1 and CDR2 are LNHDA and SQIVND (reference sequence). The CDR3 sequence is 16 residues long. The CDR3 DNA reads TGTGCCAGTAGTATAAAGGCCTTTACTGGGGCCAACGTCCTGACTTTC. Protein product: CASSIKAFTGANVLTF.

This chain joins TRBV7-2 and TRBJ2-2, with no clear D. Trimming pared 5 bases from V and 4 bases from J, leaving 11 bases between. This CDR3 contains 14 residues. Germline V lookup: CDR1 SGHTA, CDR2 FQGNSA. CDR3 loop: CASSNLQLTGELFF. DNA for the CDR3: TGTGCCAGCAGCAACCTGCAGCTCACCGGGGAGCTGTTTTTT.

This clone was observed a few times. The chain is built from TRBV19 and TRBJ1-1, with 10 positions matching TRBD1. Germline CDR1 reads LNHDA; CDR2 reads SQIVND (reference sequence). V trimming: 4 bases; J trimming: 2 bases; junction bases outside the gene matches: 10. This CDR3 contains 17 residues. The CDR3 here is CASSTRTGGEANTEAFF. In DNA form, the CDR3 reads TGTGCCAGTAGTACTCGGACAGGGGGGGAGGCTAACACTGAAGCTTTCTTT.

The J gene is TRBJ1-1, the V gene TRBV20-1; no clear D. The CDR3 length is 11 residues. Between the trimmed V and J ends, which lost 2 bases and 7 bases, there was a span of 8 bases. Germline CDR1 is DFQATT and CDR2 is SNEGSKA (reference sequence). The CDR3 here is CSARSRYEAFF. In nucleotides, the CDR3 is TGCAGTGCTAGATCTCGGTATGAAGCTTTCTTT.

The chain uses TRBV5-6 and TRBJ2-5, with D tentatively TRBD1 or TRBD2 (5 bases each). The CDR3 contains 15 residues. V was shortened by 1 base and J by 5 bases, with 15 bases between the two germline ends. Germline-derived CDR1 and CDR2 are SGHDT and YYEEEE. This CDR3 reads CASSLSGRGPETQYF. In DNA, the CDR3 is TGTGCCAGCAGCTTGAGCGGTCGGGGCCCGGAGACCCAGTACTTC.

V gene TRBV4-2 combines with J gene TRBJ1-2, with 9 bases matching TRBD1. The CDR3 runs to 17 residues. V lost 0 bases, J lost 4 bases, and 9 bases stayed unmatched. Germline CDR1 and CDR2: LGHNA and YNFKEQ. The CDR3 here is CASSQETGTGLSYGYTF. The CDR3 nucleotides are TGTGCCAGCAGCCAAGAAACCGGGACAGGGCTTAGCTATGGCTACACCTTC.

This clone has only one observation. Here the CDR3 DNA reads TGTGCCAGCAGCTTAGCAGGGGACGGGGAGCTGTTTTTT. It codes for CASSLAGDGELFF. The chain combines TRBV11-2 with TRBJ2-2; D is possibly TRBD1 (6 bases). The germline V and J ends were trimmed by 1 base and 7 bases, with 7 bases remaining between them. Germline V lookup: CDR1 SGHAT, CDR2 FQNNGV. The CDR3 sequence is 13 residues long.

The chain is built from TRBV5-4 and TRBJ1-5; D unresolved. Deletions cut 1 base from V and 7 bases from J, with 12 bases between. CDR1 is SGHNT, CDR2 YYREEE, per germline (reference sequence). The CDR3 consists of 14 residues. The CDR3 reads CASSLSGEGQPQHF. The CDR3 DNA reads TGTGCCAGCAGCTTGTCCGGGGAGGGACAGCCCCAGCATTTT.

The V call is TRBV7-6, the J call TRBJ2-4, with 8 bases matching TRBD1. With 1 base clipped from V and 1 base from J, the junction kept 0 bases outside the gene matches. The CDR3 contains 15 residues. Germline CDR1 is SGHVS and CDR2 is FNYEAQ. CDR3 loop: CASSLGQGAKNIQYF. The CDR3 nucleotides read TGTGCCAGCAGCTTAGGACAGGGGGCCAAAAACATTCAGTACTTC.

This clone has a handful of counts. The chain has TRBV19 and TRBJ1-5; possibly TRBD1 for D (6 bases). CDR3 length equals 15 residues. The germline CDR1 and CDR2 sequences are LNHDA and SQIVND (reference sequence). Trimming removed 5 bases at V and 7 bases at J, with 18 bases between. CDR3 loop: CASSYTGRANQPQHF. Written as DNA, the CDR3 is TGTGCCAGTAGTTATACAGGGCGGGCGAACCAGCCCCAGCATTTT.

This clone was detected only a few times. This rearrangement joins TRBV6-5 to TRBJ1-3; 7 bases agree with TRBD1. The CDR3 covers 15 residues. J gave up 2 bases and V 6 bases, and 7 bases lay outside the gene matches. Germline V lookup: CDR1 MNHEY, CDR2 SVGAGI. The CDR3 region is CASRNRGSTGNTIYF. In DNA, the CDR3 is TGTGCCAGCAGAAACAGGGGATCAACTGGAAACACCATATATTTT.

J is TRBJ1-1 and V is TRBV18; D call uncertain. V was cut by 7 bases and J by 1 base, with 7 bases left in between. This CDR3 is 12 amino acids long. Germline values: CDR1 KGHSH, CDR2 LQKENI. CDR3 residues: CASFKRNTEAFF. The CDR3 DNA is TGTGCCAGCTTTAAGAGGAACACTGAAGCTTTCTTT.

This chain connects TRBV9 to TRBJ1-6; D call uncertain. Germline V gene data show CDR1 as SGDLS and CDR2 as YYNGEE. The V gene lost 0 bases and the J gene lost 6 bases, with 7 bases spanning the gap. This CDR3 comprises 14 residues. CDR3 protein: CASSVGGTNSPLHF. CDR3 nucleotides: TGTGCCAGCAGCGTAGGAGGAACTAATTCACCCCTCCACTTT.

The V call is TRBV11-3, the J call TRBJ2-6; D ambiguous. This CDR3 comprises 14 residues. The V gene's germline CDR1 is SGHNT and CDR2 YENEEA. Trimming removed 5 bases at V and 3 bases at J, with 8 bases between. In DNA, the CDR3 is TGTGCCAGCAGCGCGAGCGATGGGGCCAACGTCCTGACTTTC. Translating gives CASSASDGANVLTF.

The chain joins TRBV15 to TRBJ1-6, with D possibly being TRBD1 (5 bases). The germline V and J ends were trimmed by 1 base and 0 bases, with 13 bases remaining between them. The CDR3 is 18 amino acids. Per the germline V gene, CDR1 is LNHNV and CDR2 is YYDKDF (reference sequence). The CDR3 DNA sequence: TGTGCCACCAGCAGAGTCGGGGCAGGGAGCTCCTATAATTCACCCCTCCACTTT. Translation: CATSRVGAGSSYNSPLHF.

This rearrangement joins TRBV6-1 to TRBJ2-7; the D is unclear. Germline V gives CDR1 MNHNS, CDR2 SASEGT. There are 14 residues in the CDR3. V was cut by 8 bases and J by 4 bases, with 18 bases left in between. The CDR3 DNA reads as TGTGCCAGCTTTCTTGACCGAAGGAGTTACGAGCAGTACTTC. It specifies CASFLDRRSYEQYF.

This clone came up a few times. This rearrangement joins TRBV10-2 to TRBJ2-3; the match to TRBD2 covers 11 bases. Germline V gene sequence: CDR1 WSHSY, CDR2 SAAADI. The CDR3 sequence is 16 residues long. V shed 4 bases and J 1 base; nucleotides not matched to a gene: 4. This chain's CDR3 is CASSASGRRGTDTQYF. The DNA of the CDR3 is TGCGCCAGCAGTGCTAGCGGGAGGCGGGGCACAGATACGCAGTATTTT.